This is a list of T cell receptor beta chains from one sample in a study of cytomegalovirus exposure and HLA in healthy donors. Only in-frame clones appear in the TCRdb table, and some are missing; sequencing was by immunoSEQ multiplex PCR. The sample comprises roughly 190,000 clones, 80% to 85% of which are singletons, and roughly 1.1% rests with the top ten. Input material: PBMCs. The receptors derive from a woman in her thirties or forties in good health and CMV-seronegative. Both conserved end residues are part of each CDR3. D genes are given only for firm matches. A clone size is listed for some rows: how often the clone was seen (once, few, many), or a class if it is expanded.

NA	TRBV10-3	NA	TRBJ1-3	CAIRDSGNTIYF	TGTGCCATCCGCGACTCTGGAAACACCATATATTTT
TRBD1	TRBV29-1	NA	TRBJ2-5	CSVEGATGERQETQYF	TGCAGCGTTGAGGGAGCGACAGGGGAAAGACAAGAGACCCAGTACTTC
NA	TRBV27	NA	TRBJ2-1	CASSSRGRVISSYNEQFF	TGTGCCAGCAGTTCAAGGGGTCGGGTTATTAGCTCCTACAATGAGCAGTTCTTC
NA	TRBV29-1	NA	TRBJ1-3	CSVARGSGNTIYF	TGCAGCGTTGCCAGAGGCTCTGGAAACACCATATATTTT
NA	TRBV7-2	NA	TRBJ1-1	CASSLARYTEAFF	TGTGCCAGCAGCTTAGCGCGTTACACTGAAGCTTTCTTT
TRBD1	TRBV7-2	NA	TRBJ1-1	CASTNYGQGETEAFF	TGTGCCAGCACCAACTACGGACAGGGGGAAACTGAAGCTTTCTTT
NA	TRBV4-3	few	TRBJ1-2	CASSPQGDYGYTF	TGCGCCAGCAGCCCACAGGGAGACTATGGCTACACCTTC
NA	TRBV10-3	NA	TRBJ2-7	CAIRDIGNEQYF	TGTGCCATCAGAGACATAGGTAACGAGCAGTACTTC
TRBD1	TRBV14	NA	TRBJ1-2	CASSRAGTGAYGYTF	TGTGCCAGCAGCCGCGCCGGGACAGGGGCCTATGGCTACACCTTC
TRBD1	TRBV27	once	TRBJ1-1	CASRALTGGEGTEAFF	TGTGCCAGCAGGGCACTAACAGGGGGCGAAGGCACTGAAGCTTTCTTT
NA	TRBV30	NA	TRBJ1-1	CAWSVKGNMNTEAFF	TGTGCCTGGAGTGTTAAGGGGAACATGAACACTGAAGCTTTCTTT
TRBD1	TRBV15	NA	TRBJ1-4	CATSRDRQGVEKLFF	TGTGCCACCAGCAGAGATAGACAGGGGGTGGAAAAACTGTTTTTT
TRBD1	TRBV29-1	NA	TRBJ2-3	CSGRQGVSSTDTQYF	TGCAGCGGGAGACAGGGGGTTTCTAGCACAGATACGCAGTATTTT
NA	TRBV9	NA	TRBJ1-5	CASNSRGYGNQPQHF	TGTGCCAGCAACAGTCGGGGTTACGGCAATCAGCCCCAGCATTTT
TRBD1	TRBV7-2	NA	TRBJ1-2	CASSPRTGEVYGYTF	TGTGCCAGCAGCCCACGGACAGGGGAAGTCTATGGCTACACCTTC
NA	TRBV27	NA	TRBJ1-2	CASSLSGQPYGYTF	TGTGCCAGCAGTTTATCCGGACAGCCCTATGGCTACACCTTC
TRBD2	TRBV29-1	NA	TRBJ2-2	CSVVGGSRNTGELFF	TGCAGCGTTGTCGGGGGGAGCCGCAACACCGGGGAGCTGTTTTTT
NA	TRBV7-9	NA	TRBJ1-4	CSSSLDTSRTEKLFF	TGTTCCAGCAGCTTAGATACGTCCAGAACCGAAAAACTGTTTTTT
NA	TRBV19	few	TRBJ1-1	CASSQGLTLNTEAFF	TGTGCCAGTAGTCAGGGTCTAACCTTGAACACTGAAGCTTTCTTT
NA	TRBV7-9	NA	TRBJ1-2	CASSKPGVYYGYTF	TGTGCCAGCAGCAAACCGGGAGTTTACTATGGCTACACCTTC
TRBD2	TRBV7-3	NA	TRBJ2-1	CASSYGLARLNEQFF	TGTGCCAGCAGCTACGGACTAGCGAGACTCAATGAGCAGTTCTTC
NA	TRBV11-1	NA	TRBJ2-1	CASSLAPQDEQFF	TGTGCCAGCAGCTTAGCACCGCAGGATGAGCAGTTCTTC
TRBD2	TRBV12-5	NA	TRBJ2-1	CASGPSSGLSSYNEQFF	TGTGCTAGTGGTCCTTCTAGCGGCCTTAGCTCCTACAATGAGCAGTTCTTC
NA	TRBV7-7	once	TRBJ2-2	CASSLGRLTGELFF	TGTGCTAGCAGCTTAGGACGACTCACCGGGGAGCTGTTTTTT
NA	TRBV2	once	TRBJ2-1	CASSPREAQGKEQFF	TGTGCCAGCAGTCCCCGGGAGGCGCAGGGGAAGGAGCAGTTCTTC
TRBD2	TRBV7-2	NA	TRBJ2-5	CASSNGGGEETQYF	TGTGCCAGCAGCAATGGGGGGGGTGAAGAGACCCAGTACTTC
NA	TRBV7-9	NA	TRBJ1-1	CASSLPGGEEAFF	TGTGCCAGCAGCTTACCTGGGGGGGAAGAAGCTTTCTTT
TRBD2	TRBV4-3	NA	TRBJ2-1	CASSQGSGGEQFF	TGCGCCAGCAGCCAAGGGTCGGGGGGTGAGCAGTTCTTC
TRBD2	TRBV5-4	NA	TRBJ2-5	CASRAGGSQETQYF	TGTGCCAGCAGGGCGGGGGGGAGTCAAGAGACCCAGTACTTC
NA	TRBV5-4	NA	TRBJ1-6	CASSPAGANNSPLHF	TGTGCCAGCAGCCCGGCAGGGGCTAATAATTCACCCCTCCACTTT
TRBD2	TRBV7-9	NA	TRBJ2-1	CASSNRLAGYNEQFF	TGTGCCAGCAGCAACAGACTAGCGGGGTACAATGAGCAGTTCTTC
TRBD1	TRBV6-1	once	TRBJ2-3	CASSSGQGTQYF	TGTGCCAGCAGTTCGGGACAGGGGACGCAGTATTTT
TRBD1	TRBV15	NA	TRBJ1-4	CATRVETGGGEKLFF	TGTGCCACCAGGGTTGAGACAGGGGGGGGTGAAAAACTGTTTTTT
TRBD2	TRBV5-1	few	TRBJ2-3	CASSDRGSGSTDTQYF	TGCGCCAGCAGCGATCGGGGTAGCGGGAGTACAGATACGCAGTATTTT
TRBD1	TRBV11-3	NA	TRBJ2-7	CASSLVVGTGVYEQYF	TGTGCCAGCAGCTTAGTCGTGGGGACAGGGGTCTACGAGCAGTACTTC
TRBD1	TRBV6-1	NA	TRBJ1-2	CASKGQTNYGYTF	TGTGCCAGCAAGGGACAGACTAACTATGGCTACACCTTC
TRBD2	TRBV7-6	NA	TRBJ2-1	CATRSTSGRSNEQFF	TGTGCCACCAGATCCACTAGCGGGAGGAGCAATGAGCAGTTCTTC
NA	TRBV2	NA	TRBJ2-3	CASSDYTPTDTQYF	TGTGCCAGCAGTGACTATACCCCCACAGATACGCAGTATTTT
NA	TRBV28	NA	TRBJ2-5	CASTSMLSQYF	TGTGCCAGCACTAGCATGTTGTCCCAGTACTTC
NA	TRBV6-1	NA	TRBJ1-5	CASRWGTASNQPQHF	TGTGCCAGCAGATGGGGCACAGCTAGCAATCAGCCCCAGCATTTT
NA	TRBV19	NA	TRBJ2-7	CASTGSPYEQYF	TGTGCCAGTACAGGGTCCCCCTACGAGCAGTACTTC
TRBD2	TRBV10-3	NA	TRBJ2-1	CAISDLAGAYNEQFF	TGTGCCATCAGTGATCTAGCGGGAGCCTACAATGAGCAGTTCTTC
TRBD2	TRBV10-1	NA	TRBJ2-4	CASSVDSGSLKNIQYF	TGCGCCAGCAGTGTGGATAGCGGGAGTTTAAAAAACATTCAGTACTTC
NA	TRBV9	NA	TRBJ2-1	CVPRGSTSMGYNEQFF	TGTGTGCCAAGGGGGTCGACTAGCATGGGCTACAATGAGCAGTTCTTC
TRBD2	TRBV18	once	TRBJ2-3	CASSPGLAGTLGDTQYF	TGTGCCAGCTCTCCGGGACTAGCGGGCACGTTGGGAGATACGCAGTATTTT
NA	TRBV19	NA	TRBJ1-2	CASSEGVGYGYTF	TGTGCCAGTAGTGAGGGAGTAGGCTATGGCTACACCTTC
NA	TRBV7-8	NA	TRBJ1-1	CASSPLGRDTEAFF	TGTGCCAGCAGCCCCCTCGGGAGAGACACTGAAGCTTTCTTT
TRBD1	TRBV7-9	NA	TRBJ1-2	CSSSRDGTGDTHGYTF	TGTTCCAGCAGCCGAGACGGGACAGGGGACACTCATGGCTACACCTTC
TRBD2	TRBV27	NA	TRBJ2-1	CASSLTSGSKDEQFF	TGTGCCAGCAGTTTGACTAGCGGTTCTAAAGATGAGCAGTTCTTC
NA	TRBV2	once	TRBJ1-3	CASNSDGNTIYF	TGTGCCAGCAACAGTGATGGAAACACCATATATTTT
TRBD2	TRBV30	few	TRBJ2-3	CASYGTISTDTQYF	TGTGCCAGCTACGGGACTATCAGCACAGATACGCAGTATTTT
TRBD2	TRBV27	NA	TRBJ2-5	CASSLRGRGETQYF	TGTGCCAGCAGTTTACGAGGGAGGGGAGAGACCCAGTACTTC
TRBD1	TRBV30	NA	TRBJ2-3	CAWSLGQGSDTQYF	TGTGCCTGGAGCCTGGGACAGGGGTCAGATACGCAGTATTTT